Presented here are 10 T cell receptor beta chains from one specimen sequenced in a study of blood T cells in healthy people across ages. A second about 6 to 12 cycle PCR used barcoded and J-beta primers. TCRdb used MiXCR to reprocess the 5' RACE reads, holding one entry per CDR3 protein. The table records some 920,000 distinct CDR3 sequences, about 51% of them present only once. Sequencing was performed on blood. Receptors originate from a woman between 55 and 75 years old in good health.

The chain uses TRBV28 and TRBJ2-1, with 11 bases matching TRBD1. After removal of 3 bases from V and 6 bases from J, the junction contained 4 bases not matched to a gene. CDR3 size: 15 residues. The germline V gene encodes CDR1 MDHEN and CDR2 SYDVKM. Here the CDR3 DNA reads TGTGCCAGCAGTTTCACCGGACAGGGGGCCAATGAGCAGTTCTTC. Translated, it gives CASSFTGQGANEQFF.

The chain links TRBV30 to TRBJ2-6, with D tentatively TRBD2 (7 bases). CDR1 is GTSNPN and CDR2 is SVGIG in the germline V gene (reference sequence). This CDR3 has 16 amino acids. V lost 8 bases to trimming and J lost 0 bases, with 17 bases between them. The CDR3 bases are TGTGCCGAGTTAGGGGGGGACCTCTCTGGGGCCAACGTCCTGACTTTC. Protein sequence: CAELGGDLSGANVLTF. Full variable domain (missing parts from reference TRBV30 and TRBJ2-6): SQTIHQWPATLVQPVGSPLSLECTVEGTSNPNLYWYRQAAGRGLQLLFYSVGIGQISSEVPQNLSASRPQDRQFILSSKKLLLSDSGFYLCAELGGDLSGANVLTFGAGSRLTVL.

This clonotype was seen only once. The chain has TRBV18 and TRBJ2-3, with D tentatively TRBD1 or TRBD2 (5 bases each). V was clipped by 0 bases and J by 4 bases, with 14 bases between them. The CDR3 sequence is 16 residues long. The germline gives CDR1 KGHSH, CDR2 LQKENI. The DNA of the CDR3 is TGTGCCAGCTCACCACCTTCGAAAGGGGAGTCAGATACGCAGTATTTT. It yields the protein CASSPPSKGESDTQYF.

This clonotype was found many times. The gene calls are TRBV11-2 and TRBJ2-7, with TRBD2 matching over 8 bases. The CDR3 is made up of 14 amino acids. Losses at the gene ends were 3 bases for V and 3 bases for J; bases not matched to a gene: 4. From germline, CDR1 is SGHAT and CDR2 FQNNGV. CDR3 coding DNA: TGTGCCAGCAGCTTCGGGGGGGGTATCTACGAGCAGTACTTC. Its protein product is CASSFGGGIYEQYF.

The CDR3 nucleotides are TGTGCCAGCAGTCACAAGCGGGAGGGTCCCCACGAGCAGTACTTC. It specifies CASSHKREGPHEQYF. The V gene is TRBV27, the J gene TRBJ2-7; 10 positions agree with TRBD2. This CDR3 contains 15 residues. Germline V gene sequence: CDR1 MNHEY, CDR2 SMNVEV (reference sequence). J lost 5 bases, V lost 5 bases, and 9 bases had no gene match.

The V call is TRBV7-2, the J call TRBJ2-7; 9 bases align to TRBD2. Trimming cost V 4 bases and J 3 bases; bases outside gene matches: 7. The CDR3 is 15 residues long. The germline V gene encodes CDR1 SGHTA and CDR2 FQGNSA. CDR3 bases: TGTGCCAGCAGCTCTCGCGGGGGGGGAGGCTACGAGCAGTACTTC. The encoded protein is CASSSRGGGGYEQYF.

The chain links TRBV5-1 to TRBJ2-6, with 8 positions matching TRBD1. This CDR3 region has 18 residues. Germline V gives CDR1 SGHRS, CDR2 YFSETQ. V dropped 4 bases and J dropped 1; count of bases not matched to a gene: 10. As DNA, the CDR3 is TGCGCCAGCAGCCCTACGGGACAGGATATTTCTGGGGCCAACGTCCTGACTTTC. This gives the protein CASSPTGQDISGANVLTF.

The table lists this clonotype with a few counts. J is TRBJ2-7 and V is TRBV12-3 or TRBV12-4, with TRBD2 identical over 8 bases. After removal of 5 bases from V and 2 bases from J, the junction contained 11 bases not matched to a gene. The CDR3 sequence is 16 residues long. As DNA, the CDR3 is TGTGCCAGCAGTCCTCCGGGACTAGAAGTAGCCTACGAGCAGTACTTC. Amino acid sequence: CASSPPGLEVAYEQYF.

The chain uses TRBV10-3 and TRBJ2-5; D uncertain. Trimming left V 8 bases short and J 2 bases short, with 12 bases between. The CDR3 loop spans 13 amino acids. Germline CDR1 and CDR2: ENHRY and SYGVKD. CDR3 protein: CAISAGRQETQYF. CDR3 in DNA: TGTGCCATCTCGGCAGGAAGACAAGAGACCCAGTACTTC.

The J gene is TRBJ2-7, the V gene TRBV28, with 8 bases that match TRBD2. The CDR3 consists of 16 residues. Germline assignment: CDR1 MDHEN and CDR2 SYDVKM. Germline trimming cut 2 bases from V and 5 bases from J; bases unmatched to any gene: 11. In nucleotides, the CDR3 is TGTGCCAGCAGTTTACTACGGGAGGGCCTGGGGGACGAGCAGTACTTC. Translation: CASSLLREGLGDEQYF.